The rows below give T cell receptor beta chains drawn from one sample of a study of beta chain features in type 1 diabetes. The repertoire was sequenced with immunoSEQ multiplex PCR; TCRdb's copy has only in-frame clones and lacks some. The sample gives 150,000 to 180,000 clones, under 9.5% of which show up once; 0.65% is in the top ten. The source material was central memory CD4+ T cells from blood. Every receptor here comes from a man between 18 and 35 years old in good health. Each CDR3 is given with its conserved first and last residue. The D gene is left open where the match is weak. Size is stated for part of the rows, as once, few or many counts, or as a class when the clone is expanded.

D gene: .; clone size: many; V gene: TRBV29-1; J gene: TRBJ1-2; CDR3 protein: CSVVANYGYTF; CDR3 DNA: TGCAGCGTTGTAGCCAACTATGGCTACACCTTC
D gene: TRBD2; clone size: .; V gene: TRBV6-5; J gene: TRBJ2-7; CDR3 protein: CASNRGGYEQYF; CDR3 DNA: TGTGCCAGCAATCGCGGGGGGTACGAGCAGTACTTC
D gene: .; clone size: many; V gene: TRBV6-6; J gene: TRBJ2-7; CDR3 protein: CASSRETRTPYEQYF; CDR3 DNA: TGTGCCAGCAGTCGAGAGACTAGGACCCCCTACGAGCAGTACTTC
D gene: TRBD1; clone size: few; V gene: TRBV2; J gene: TRBJ2-7; CDR3 protein: CASSGQGGKGEQYF; CDR3 DNA: TGTGCCAGCAGCGGACAGGGCGGCAAGGGCGAGCAGTACTTC
D gene: .; clone size: .; V gene: TRBV9; J gene: TRBJ2-1; CDR3 protein: CASSPSGGSSSYNEQFF; CDR3 DNA: TGTGCCAGCAGCCCTAGTGGCGGGTCTAGCTCCTACAATGAGCAGTTCTTC
D gene: TRBD1; clone size: .; V gene: TRBV28; J gene: TRBJ2-3; CDR3 protein: CASSLGGTGSDTQYF; CDR3 DNA: TGTGCCAGCAGTTTAGGGGGGACAGGTTCGGATACGCAGTATTTT
D gene: TRBD1; clone size: .; V gene: TRBV9; J gene: TRBJ1-1; CDR3 protein: CASSLWGTADEAFF; CDR3 DNA: TGTGCCAGCAGCCTCTGGGGGACAGCAGATGAAGCTTTCTTT
D gene: TRBD1; clone size: few; V gene: TRBV7-9; J gene: TRBJ1-2; CDR3 protein: CASSLALGQGAEGYTF; CDR3 DNA: TGTGCCAGCAGCTTAGCGCTGGGACAGGGGGCTGAGGGCTACACCTTC
D gene: .; clone size: many; V gene: TRBV4-1; J gene: TRBJ2-5; CDR3 protein: CASSRIRGQETQYF; CDR3 DNA: TGCGCCAGCAGCAGGATAAGGGGACAAGAGACCCAGTACTTC
D gene: TRBD1; clone size: .; V gene: TRBV5-1; J gene: TRBJ2-3; CDR3 protein: CASSWGDRGDTQYF; CDR3 DNA: TGCGCCAGCAGCTGGGGGGACAGGGGAGATACGCAGTATTTT
D gene: .; clone size: .; V gene: TRBV5-6; J gene: TRBJ1-1; CDR3 protein: CASSPTQGNTEAFF; CDR3 DNA: TGTGCCAGCAGCCCGACCCAGGGGAACACTGAAGCTTTCTTT
D gene: .; clone size: many; V gene: TRBV18; J gene: TRBJ1-1; CDR3 protein: CASSPSMNTEAFF; CDR3 DNA: TGTGCCAGCTCACCGAGTATGAACACTGAAGCTTTCTTT
D gene: TRBD1; clone size: few; V gene: TRBV18; J gene: TRBJ1-1; CDR3 protein: CASSPGRGRLGTEAFF; CDR3 DNA: TGTGCCAGCTCACCGGGTAGGGGGCGGCTTGGGACTGAAGCTTTCTTT
D gene: .; clone size: .; V gene: TRBV5-6; J gene: TRBJ1-2; CDR3 protein: CASSLKPYGYTF; CDR3 DNA: TGTGCCAGCAGCCTGAAGCCTTATGGCTACACCTTC
D gene: TRBD2; clone size: few; V gene: TRBV19; J gene: TRBJ2-2; CDR3 protein: CASSRASGGFGELFF; CDR3 DNA: TGTGCCAGTAGTCGGGCTAGCGGGGGGTTCGGGGAGCTGTTTTTT
D gene: TRBD1; clone size: .; V gene: TRBV5-1; J gene: TRBJ2-7; CDR3 protein: CASSLEGQGARNEQYF; CDR3 DNA: TGCGCCAGCAGCTTGGAGGGACAGGGGGCGAGGAACGAGCAGTACTTC
D gene: .; clone size: many; V gene: TRBV28; J gene: TRBJ2-6; CDR3 protein: CASSLPGSGANVLTF; CDR3 DNA: TGTGCCAGCAGTTTGCCGGGCTCTGGGGCCAACGTCCTGACTTTC
D gene: TRBD1; clone size: once; V gene: TRBV11-2; J gene: TRBJ1-4; CDR3 protein: CASSFQGGEKLFF; CDR3 DNA: TGTGCCAGCAGCTTTCAGGGGGGTGAAAAACTGTTTTTT
D gene: .; clone size: .; V gene: TRBV7-3; J gene: TRBJ1-1; CDR3 protein: CASSPGTGRAFF; CDR3 DNA: TGTGCCAGCAGCCCCGGAACAGGGAGAGCTTTCTTT
D gene: .; clone size: .; V gene: TRBV30; J gene: TRBJ2-3; CDR3 protein: CAWDGGQGDTQYF; CDR3 DNA: TGTGCCTGGGACGGGGGGCAGGGAGATACGCAGTATTTT
D gene: .; clone size: many; V gene: TRBV7-9; J gene: TRBJ2-5; CDR3 protein: CASSLPWAQGETQYF; CDR3 DNA: TGTGCCAGCAGCTTACCCTGGGCGCAGGGTGAGACCCAGTACTTC
D gene: TRBD1; clone size: .; V gene: TRBV5-1; J gene: TRBJ2-2; CDR3 protein: CASSPGQGWETGELFF; CDR3 DNA: TGCGCCAGCAGCCCGGGACAGGGATGGGAAACCGGGGAGCTGTTTTTT
D gene: .; clone size: few; V gene: TRBV7-2; J gene: TRBJ1-5; CDR3 protein: CASSFQGNQPQHF; CDR3 DNA: TGTGCCAGCAGCTTTCAGGGTAATCAGCCCCAGCATTTT
D gene: .; clone size: .; V gene: TRBV7-9; J gene: TRBJ2-2; CDR3 protein: CASSPTGDGELFF; CDR3 DNA: TGTGCCAGCAGCCCCACCGGGGACGGGGAGCTGTTTTTT
D gene: TRBD2; clone size: few; V gene: TRBV5-6; J gene: TRBJ2-3; CDR3 protein: CASSLGQREVLDTQYF; CDR3 DNA: TGTGCCAGCAGCTTGGGGCAGCGGGAGGTGCTGGATACGCAGTATTTT
D gene: .; clone size: .; V gene: TRBV7-9; J gene: TRBJ1-1; CDR3 protein: CASSRTVNTEAFF; CDR3 DNA: TGTGCCAGCAGCCGGACAGTTAACACTGAAGCTTTCTTT
D gene: TRBD1; clone size: .; V gene: TRBV27; J gene: TRBJ1-5; CDR3 protein: CASSGGDSQHF; CDR3 DNA: TGTGCCAGCAGTGGTGGGGACAGTCAGCATTTT
D gene: .; clone size: few; V gene: TRBV19; J gene: TRBJ2-7; CDR3 protein: CASQNPGDSYEQYF; CDR3 DNA: TGTGCCAGCCAAAACCCAGGGGACTCCTACGAGCAGTACTTC
D gene: TRBD2; clone size: .; V gene: TRBV7-9; J gene: TRBJ2-5; CDR3 protein: CASSLAGGETQYF; CDR3 DNA: TGTGCCAGCAGCTTAGCGGGGGGGGAGACCCAGTACTTC
D gene: .; clone size: .; V gene: TRBV10-2; J gene: TRBJ2-1; CDR3 protein: CASSSANNEQFF; CDR3 DNA: TGCGCCAGCAGTTCCGCTAACAATGAGCAGTTCTTC
D gene: .; clone size: few; V gene: TRBV30; J gene: TRBJ1-2; CDR3 protein: CAWSKTATSYYGYTF; CDR3 DNA: TGTGCCTGGAGTAAAACGGCCACTAGTTACTATGGCTACACCTTC
D gene: TRBD2; clone size: many; V gene: TRBV10-3; J gene: TRBJ2-1; CDR3 protein: CAIGGGEGEQFF; CDR3 DNA: TGTGCCATCGGGGGAGGGGAGGGTGAGCAGTTCTTC
D gene: .; clone size: .; V gene: TRBV19; J gene: TRBJ1-5; CDR3 protein: CASSPLIGGNQPQHF; CDR3 DNA: TGTGCCAGTAGTCCCCTAATTGGAGGGAATCAGCCCCAGCATTTT
D gene: .; clone size: .; V gene: TRBV6-6; J gene: TRBJ1-5; CDR3 protein: CASSSPGGNQPQHF; CDR3 DNA: TGTGCCAGCAGTTCCCCGGGGGGCAATCAGCCCCAGCATTTT
D gene: .; clone size: .; V gene: TRBV5-4; J gene: TRBJ2-2; CDR3 protein: CASSLGGRVTGELFF; CDR3 DNA: TGTGCCAGCAGCTTGGGGGGGCGTGTCACCGGGGAGCTGTTTTTT
D gene: TRBD1; clone size: many; V gene: TRBV18; J gene: TRBJ1-1; CDR3 protein: CASSRGKGANTEAFF; CDR3 DNA: TGTGCCAGCTCACGGGGAAAGGGGGCGAACACTGAAGCTTTCTTT
D gene: TRBD1; clone size: .; V gene: TRBV5-6; J gene: TRBJ2-3; CDR3 protein: CASSLYQGADTQYF; CDR3 DNA: TGTGCCAGCAGCTTATACCAGGGGGCAGATACGCAGTATTTT
D gene: TRBD1; clone size: .; V gene: TRBV19; J gene: TRBJ2-4; CDR3 protein: CASSIGTGTYIQYF; CDR3 DNA: TGTGCCAGTAGTATTGGGACAGGGACCTACATTCAGTACTTC
D gene: TRBD1; clone size: .; V gene: TRBV7-9; J gene: TRBJ2-1; CDR3 protein: CASSRTGEAYNEQFF; CDR3 DNA: TGTGCCAGCAGCAGGACAGGGGAGGCCTACAATGAGCAGTTCTTC
D gene: .; clone size: .; V gene: TRBV7-3; J gene: TRBJ2-3; CDR3 protein: CASSRGTTDTQYF; CDR3 DNA: TGTGCCAGCAGCCGGGGGACCACAGATACGCAGTATTTT
D gene: .; clone size: few; V gene: TRBV28; J gene: TRBJ1-4; CDR3 protein: CASSPQGSVKNNEKLFF; CDR3 DNA: TGTGCCAGCAGTCCCCAGGGGAGTGTCAAGAATAATGAAAAACTGTTTTTT
D gene: .; clone size: .; V gene: TRBV6-5; J gene: TRBJ2-7; CDR3 protein: CASSTSGQYEQYF; CDR3 DNA: TGTGCCAGCAGTACGTCCGGTCAATACGAGCAGTACTTC
D gene: TRBD1; clone size: .; V gene: TRBV28; J gene: TRBJ2-2; CDR3 protein: CASIPGQTTGELFF; CDR3 DNA: TGTGCCAGCATCCCGGGACAGACCACCGGGGAGCTGTTTTTT
D gene: .; clone size: .; V gene: TRBV28; J gene: TRBJ2-5; CDR3 protein: CASSSPSGQETQYF; CDR3 DNA: TGTGCCAGCAGTTCGCCTTCGGGGCAAGAGACCCAGTACTTC
D gene: .; clone size: few; V gene: TRBV4-2; J gene: TRBJ1-1; CDR3 protein: CASSQDLEYTTNAFF; CDR3 DNA: TGTGCCAGCAGCCAAGATCTTGAATACACAACGAACGCTTTCTTT
D gene: TRBD2; clone size: .; V gene: TRBV28; J gene: TRBJ2-3; CDR3 protein: CASSFGLAGGYPDTQYF; CDR3 DNA: TGTGCCAGCAGTTTCGGACTAGCGGGGGGGTACCCAGATACGCAGTATTTT
D gene: TRBD1; clone size: .; V gene: TRBV5-1; J gene: TRBJ2-7; CDR3 protein: CASSLARDRRYF; CDR3 DNA: TGCGCCAGCAGCTTAGCCCGGGACAGACGGTACTTC
D gene: .; clone size: many; V gene: TRBV5-1; J gene: TRBJ2-1; CDR3 protein: CASSLTGRVDEQFF; CDR3 DNA: TGCGCCAGCAGCTTAACAGGGCGGGTCGATGAGCAGTTCTTC
D gene: .; clone size: .; V gene: TRBV7-8; J gene: TRBJ2-7; CDR3 protein: CASNPQESYEQYF; CDR3 DNA: TGTGCCAGCAACCCACAGGAGTCCTACGAGCAGTACTTC
D gene: .; clone size: .; V gene: TRBV5-1; J gene: TRBJ2-2; CDR3 protein: CASSLRDKNTGELFF; CDR3 DNA: TGCGCCAGCAGCCTCCGGGACAAGAACACCGGGGAGCTGTTTTTT
D gene: .; clone size: .; V gene: TRBV5-1; J gene: TRBJ2-5; CDR3 protein: CASSLVGDQETQYF; CDR3 DNA: TGCGCCAGCAGCTTGGTAGGGGACCAAGAGACCCAGTACTTC
D gene: TRBD2; clone size: few; V gene: TRBV19; J gene: TRBJ2-7; CDR3 protein: CASSNGGRGLHEQYF; CDR3 DNA: TGTGCCAGTAGTAATGGCGGGAGGGGACTCCACGAGCAGTACTTC
D gene: .; clone size: many; V gene: TRBV21-1; J gene: TRBJ1-5; CDR3 protein: CASSKITGGQPQHF; CDR3 DNA: TGTGCCAGCAGCAAGATAACAGGGGGACAGCCCCAGCATTTT
D gene: TRBD1; clone size: .; V gene: TRBV19; J gene: TRBJ1-4; CDR3 protein: CASSGQAGEKLFF; CDR3 DNA: TGTGCCAGTAGCGGACAGGCGGGGGAAAAACTGTTTTTT